The clone carrying this TCR beta chain was counted once. No antigen is known for it. MiXCR, applied by TCRdb to the 5' RACE reads, yields one record per CDR3 protein. This table has about 580,000 distinct CDR3 sequences, around 16% appearing once. The data were taken from a study of T cells after yellow fever vaccination. On the study more broadly: Fractions with few cells were prepared using SMART-Seq v4 Ultra Low Input.

General study findings and limits: Overlap between CD4 and CD8 compartments was detected for a small share of clonotypes.

The ends lost 3 bases at V and 3 bases at J; junction bases unmatched: 12. The CDR3 totals 17 residues. Germline loops: CDR1 MNHNS, CDR2 SASEGT. Material: PBMCs, obtained 5 to 6 days after the first yellow fever vaccination. The source is a man younger than 35 who received the YFV17D yellow fever vaccine. The chain carries TRBV6-1 and TRBJ2-5; 8 bases align to TRBD2. The CDR3 is CASSEGSGAYQKETQYF. DNA of the CDR3: TGTGCCAGCAGTGAGGGTAGCGGGGCCTACCAGAAAGAGACCCAGTACTTC.